Listed here are 10 T cell receptor beta chains from one sample, sequenced in a study of patients and donors after allogeneic stem cell transplantation. TCRdb fed the RT-PCR reads into MiXCR, producing one record per CDR3 protein. The table lists over 400,000 distinct CDR3 sequences, around 16% of them singletons. The sequenced material came from blood, either unsorted or a sorted T cell fraction (not recorded which). The source is a human donor who was either an allogeneic HSCT recipient or a stem cell or donor lymphocyte infusion donor (not recorded which). It is not recorded whose cells these are; they may come from a transplant donor.

This clonotype was found a few times. V is TRBV20-1 and J is TRBJ1-5, with 7 bases lining up with TRBD1. Trimming took 2 bases from V and 3 from J; bases not matched to a gene: 13. The CDR3 covers 17 residues. Germline values: CDR1 DFQATT, CDR2 SNEGSKA (reference sequence). The CDR3 nucleotides are TGCAGTGCTAGAAGACAGGGTACCCCACCAAACAATCAGCCCCAGCATTTT. It translates to CSARRQGTPPNNQPQHF.

The rearrangement joins TRBV5-6 to TRBJ1-6, with a tentative D call TRBD1 (5 bases). CDR1 SGHDT and CDR2 YYEEEE come from the germline V gene. The V and J ends lost 4 bases and 10 bases respectively, with 12 bases between them. There are 13 residues in the CDR3. CDR3 sequence (DNA): TGTGCCAGCAGCAGGGAATGGGGCTCACCCCTCCACTTT. Translating it yields CASSREWGSPLHF.

Ten or more counts support this clonotype. The chain's CDR3 is CASSTGTSGTGELFF. The CDR3 nucleotides read TGTGCCAGCAGCACCGGGACTAGCGGTACCGGGGAGCTGTTTTTT. V and J are TRBV12-3 or TRBV12-4 and TRBJ2-2, with 11 bases identical to TRBD2. This CDR3 is built from 15 residues. V trimming: 6 bases; J trimming: 5 bases; junction bases outside the gene matches: 5.

CDR3 nucleotide sequence: TGTGCCACCAAGAAAGGATTGACAGTTAACTATGGCTACACCTTC. Its translation is CATKKGLTVNYGYTF. The J gene is TRBJ1-2, the V gene TRBV2, with D possibly being TRBD1 (5 bases). The CDR3 covers 15 residues. V was cut by 10 bases and J by 1 base, with 19 bases left in between. Germline CDR1 and CDR2: SNHLY and FYNNEI.

This clonotype was observed a single time. This sequence joins TRBV21-1 and TRBJ2-7; the table's D call TRBD1 went unverified against the DNA. TRBV21-1 is marked as a pseudogene. The CDR3 is 10 residues long. In DNA, the CDR3 is TGTGCCAGCGGGGCGGGGAAGCAGTACTTC. Amino acid sequence: CASGAGKQYF.

At least ten counts were recorded for this clonotype. The chain joins TRBV20-1 to TRBJ2-5, with a tentative D call TRBD1 (5 bases). CDR1 is DFQATT, CDR2 SNEGSKA, per germline (reference sequence). Between the trimmed V and J ends, which lost 0 bases and 3 bases, there was a span of 11 bases. CDR3 length: 14 residues. CDR3 protein: CSARDPEGEETQYF. Here the CDR3 DNA reads TGCAGTGCTAGAGACCCGGAAGGGGAAGAGACCCAGTACTTC.

The chain couples TRBV5-1 to TRBJ1-3, with D possibly TRBD1 on 6 matching bases. The CDR3 extends over 15 amino acids. Trimming removed 3 bases from V and 2 bases from J, with 12 bases in between. CDR1 SGHRS and CDR2 YFSETQ come from the germline V gene. The CDR3 here is CASSWTDPTGNTIYF. In DNA form, the CDR3 reads TGCGCCAGCAGCTGGACAGATCCTACTGGAAACACCATATATTTT.

A few counts support this clonotype. The chain recombines TRBV5-1 with TRBJ2-5; D gene ambiguous. CDR1 and CDR2 (germline): SGHRS, YFSETQ. V lost 0 bases and J lost 2, with 5 bases in between. The CDR3 runs to 13 residues. CDR3 nucleotide sequence: TGCGCCAGCAGCTTGGCCCCTCAAGAGACCCAGTACTTC. Amino acid sequence: CASSLAPQETQYF.

The table lists this clonotype with many counts. The chain is built from TRBV29-1 and TRBJ2-3; a possible D gene is TRBD1 (7 bases). The CDR3 is 15 amino acids. Germline V lookup: CDR1 SQVTM, CDR2 ANQGSEA. V was cut by 0 bases and J by 4 bases, with 14 bases left in between. The DNA for the CDR3 is TGCAGCGTTGAAGAATTGGGCAGGGGGGCAGATACGCAGTATTTT. Protein: CSVEELGRGADTQYF.

This chain links TRBV4-1 with TRBJ2-7, with a possible D match to TRBD2 (5 bases). This CDR3 has 16 amino acids. V gave up 0 bases and J gave up 0 bases, with 12 bases separating them. CDR1 and CDR2 (germline): MGHRA, YSYEKL. DNA of the CDR3: TGCGCCAGCAGCCAAGAAAGGAGGACCAGCTCCTACGAGCAGTACTTC. It codes for CASSQERRTSSYEQYF.